Here is one T cell receptor (beta chain) with its context. The data were taken from a study of cytomegalovirus exposure and HLA in healthy donors. Across the study: Among around 200 million T cells, an earlier analysis found approximately 110 million unique TCR beta sequences. HLA-typed donors were the source of some 80 million unique TCRs, which an early data release held.

V lost 4 bases and J 9 bases, leaving 13 bases between the germline ends. The CDR3 covers 12 residues. Germline V gives CDR1 MNHNS, CDR2 SASEGT. The PCR employed 60 Vbeta primers together with 13 Jbeta primers. Profiled with immunoSEQ multiplex PCR; TCRdb holds only in-frame clones, not every one. The sample consists of 150,000 or so clones, 78% of them appearing once. Input material: PBMCs. The chain uses TRBV6-1 and TRBJ2-7; D ambiguous. The TCR sequence derives from a woman aged 40-49 years in good health and CMV-seropositive. DNA of the CDR3: TGTGCCAGCAGTGCCGCTGCAAGAGGGCAGTACTTC. It translates to CASSAAARGQYF.